The clone carrying this T cell receptor beta chain showed up just once. These data are taken from a study of blood T cell repertoires in COVID-19. Turning to the study itself: Samples taken during acute and convalescent COVID-19 were collected in the United States, Italy and Spain. From T cells, B-cell-depleted T cells, or PBMCs came the material, which was cDNA or gDNA.

This CDR3 is 17 amino acids long. With 5 bases removed from V and 5 bases from J, the gap between germline ends came to 21 bases. CDR1 SGHVS and CDR2 FQNEAQ come from the germline V gene. Per the study methods: Nucleated cell number was recorded as an estimate derived from reference gene primer amplification. Sequencing was performed with immunoSEQ multiplex PCR; in TCRdb, only in-frame clones are kept and a portion is missing. V and J calls and clone size are given by that table; D and trimming were obtained from the DNA. The sample includes 150,000 to 200,000 clones, approximately 87% of them seen just once. Patients of the Seattle cohort, enrolled during active infection, were followed longitudinally.

Source material: peripheral blood. This clonotype was obtained from a woman in her 70s with COVID-19, enrolled during active disease. The chain carries TRBV7-8 and TRBJ2-2; TRBD1 is a possible D gene (6 bases). CDR3 bases: TGTGCCAGCAGCCCGAGAATACAGGGTAGTGTGACCGGGGAGCTGTTTTTT. Encoded protein: CASSPRIQGSVTGELFF.